The 12 T cell receptor beta chains reported below all come from one sample, sequenced in a study of blood T cell repertoires in COVID-19. Produced via immunoSEQ multiplex PCR; TCRdb's table is partial and in-frame only. Altogether 250,000 to 350,000 clones are present, around four fifths being singletons, with the ten largest covering 4.1%. Sequencing was carried out using peripheral blood. The receptors shown here come from a woman in her forties or fifties with active or convalescent COVID-19.

The rearrangement links TRBV9 to TRBJ2-1, with 10 bases that match TRBD2. V shed 6 bases, J shed 9 bases, and the junction held 12 bases outside the gene matches. Germline CDR1 reads SGDLS; CDR2 reads YYNGEE. The length of the CDR3 is 15 residues. CDR3 bases: TGTGCCAGCACCCTTCAGCGGGAGGGCCTTGGTGAGCAGTTCTTC. It codes for CASTLQREGLGEQFF.

In this sample, this clone turned up once. The rearrangement joins TRBV5-1 to TRBJ1-1; a weak D match, TRBD1 (5 bases). V was pared by 4 bases and J by 10 bases, with 20 bases between. The CDR3 is made up of 14 amino acids. CDR1 and CDR2 from the germline V gene are SGHRS and YFSETQ. The CDR3 DNA sequence: TGCGCCAGCAGCCCTGAAATAGGGGCGGTTATAGCTTTCTTT. As protein: CASSPEIGAVIAFF. The complete variable domain, with remaining parts taken from reference TRBV5-1 and TRBJ1-1, reads KAGVTQTPRYLIKTRGQQVTLSCSPISGHRSVSWYQQTPGQGLQFLFEYFSETQRNKGNFPGRFSGRQFSNSRSEMNVSTLELGDSALYLCASSPEIGAVIAFFGQGTRLTVV.

The chain couples TRBV30 to TRBJ1-1; D possibly corresponds to TRBD1 (6 bases). The CDR3 covers 16 residues. Germline CDR1 GTSNPN, CDR2 SVGIG (reference sequence). With 1 base removed from V and 1 base from J, the gap between germline ends came to 16 bases. CDR3 in DNA: TGTGCCTGGAGTGACCTCCAGGAGACAGGGAACACTGAAGCTTTCTTT. Encoded protein: CAWSDLQETGNTEAFF.

V gene TRBV7-2 combines with J gene TRBJ2-1; D is possibly TRBD1 (6 bases). Germline assignment: CDR1 SGHTA and CDR2 FQGNSA. The CDR3 loop spans 15 amino acids. Trimming took 1 base from V and 0 from J, leaving 7 bases between them. The CDR3 region has the DNA TGTGCCAGCAGCTTAGTGGGGGCCTCCTACAATGAGCAGTTCTTC. This codes for CASSLVGASYNEQFF.

The chain employs TRBV11-3 and TRBJ1-6; D remains unclear. V lost 6 bases and J 6 bases, leaving 15 bases between the germline ends. The CDR3 is made up of 15 amino acids. Germline CDR1 and CDR2: SGHNT and YENEEA. CDR3 nucleotide sequence: TGTGCCAGCAGTTCTACTTCCAACGGTAATTCACCCCTCCACTTT. Its protein product is CASSSTSNGNSPLHF.

The chain recombines TRBV7-9 with TRBJ2-1, with D perhaps matching TRBD2 (6 bases). There are 15 residues in the CDR3. The germline V and J ends were trimmed by 3 bases and 5 bases, with 14 bases remaining between them. In germline, CDR1 is SEHNR, CDR2 FQNEAQ (reference sequence). In DNA, the CDR3 is TGTGCCAGCAGCTTCGGGACTCGACGAGACAATGAGCAGTTCTTC. Its protein product is CASSFGTRRDNEQFF.

This sequence joins TRBV5-1 and TRBJ2-5; D is possibly TRBD1 (5 bases). This CDR3 is built from 16 residues. The germline V gene has CDR1 SGHRS and CDR2 YFSETQ. The V gene lost 0 bases and the J gene lost 2 bases, with 14 bases spanning the gap. CDR3 loop: CASSLEGLGLQETQYF. The CDR3 nucleotides read TGCGCCAGCAGCTTGGAGGGGTTGGGTCTTCAAGAGACCCAGTACTTC.

The genes are TRBV5-4 and TRBJ2-3; 9 bases agree with TRBD2. J was trimmed by 2 bases and V by 2 bases; bases with no gene match: 6. Per the germline V gene, CDR1 is SGHNT and CDR2 is YYREEE (reference sequence). This CDR3 contains 16 residues. The CDR3 protein is CASSFYLAGSTDTQYF. DNA for the CDR3: TGTGCCAGCAGCTTCTATCTAGCGGGGTCCACAGATACGCAGTATTTT.

About this clone itself: A junction end diverges from the germline sequence, so it may reflect a read error. This chain links TRBV7-8 with TRBJ2-7, with 10 bases lining up with TRBD2. CDR1 SGHVS and CDR2 FQNEAQ come from the germline V gene. The CDR3 loop spans 14 amino acids. CDR3 residues: CASSIAGGSYEQYF. The CDR3 DNA reads as TGTGCCAGCAGCATAGCGGGAGGTTCCTACGAGCAGTACTTC.

This sequence joins TRBV28 and TRBJ1-5, with D possibly matching TRBD1 (5 bases). Germline V gives CDR1 MDHEN, CDR2 SYDVKM. This CDR3 region has 16 residues. The V gene lost 4 bases and the J gene lost 2 bases, with 15 bases spanning the gap. The chain's CDR3 is CASSSGGRVGNQPQHF. CDR3 coding DNA: TGTGCCAGCAGTTCCGGGGGGAGGGTTGGCAATCAGCCCCAGCATTTT.

A note on this clone: Other DNA variants within this sample encode the same CDR3. The chain uses TRBV5-1 and TRBJ2-1; D perhaps matches TRBD2 (5 bases). CDR3 size: 15 residues. Germline CDR1 and CDR2: SGHRS and YFSETQ. With 2 bases removed from V and 0 bases from J, the gap between germline ends came to 9 bases. The CDR3 spells CASSLDGGSYNEQFF. The CDR3 DNA follows: TGCGCCAGCAGCTTAGACGGAGGCTCCTACAATGAGCAGTTCTTC.

The chain uses TRBV12-5 and TRBJ2-1; 7 nucleotides match TRBD2. The trim removed 6 bases at V and 4 bases at J, leaving 12 bases unmatched. The CDR3 sequence is 16 residues long. Germline CDR1 is LGHNT and CDR2 is FRNRAP. The CDR3: CASGNPAGSWYNEQFF. CDR3 nucleotides: TGTGCTAGTGGCAATCCAGCGGGAAGCTGGTACAATGAGCAGTTCTTC.